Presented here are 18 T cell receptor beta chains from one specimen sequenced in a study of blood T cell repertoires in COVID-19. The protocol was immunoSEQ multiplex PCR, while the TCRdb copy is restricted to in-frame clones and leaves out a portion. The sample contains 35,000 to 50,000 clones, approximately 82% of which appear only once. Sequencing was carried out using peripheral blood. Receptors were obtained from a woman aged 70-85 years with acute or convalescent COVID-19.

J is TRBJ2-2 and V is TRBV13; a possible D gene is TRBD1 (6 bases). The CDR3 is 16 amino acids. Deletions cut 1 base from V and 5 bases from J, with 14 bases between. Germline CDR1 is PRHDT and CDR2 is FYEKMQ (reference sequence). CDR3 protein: CASSLDTGSGTGELFF. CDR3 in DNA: TGTGCCAGCAGCTTAGATACAGGGTCGGGGACCGGGGAGCTGTTTTTT.

CDR3 in DNA: TGTGCCAGCAGTTCCCGACAGGGCTCAGATACGCAGTATTTT. This sequence encodes CASSSRQGSDTQYF. The chain joins TRBV6-6 to TRBJ2-3; 7 bases agree with TRBD1. After removal of 4 bases from V and 4 bases from J, the junction contained 5 bases not matched to a gene. Germline V gene sequence: CDR1 MNHNY, CDR2 SVGAGI (reference sequence). The CDR3 consists of 14 residues.

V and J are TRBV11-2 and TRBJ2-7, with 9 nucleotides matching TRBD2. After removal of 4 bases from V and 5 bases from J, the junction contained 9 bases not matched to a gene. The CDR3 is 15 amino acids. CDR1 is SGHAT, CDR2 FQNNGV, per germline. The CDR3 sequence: CASSSPGGRAHEQYF. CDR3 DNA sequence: TGTGCCAGCAGCTCCCCGGGCGGGAGGGCCCACGAGCAGTACTTC.

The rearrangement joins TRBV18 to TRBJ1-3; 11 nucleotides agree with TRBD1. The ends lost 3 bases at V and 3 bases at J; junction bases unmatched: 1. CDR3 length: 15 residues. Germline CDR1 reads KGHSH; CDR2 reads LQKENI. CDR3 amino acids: CASSPGTGGGNTIYF. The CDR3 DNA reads TGTGCCAGCTCACCCGGGACAGGGGGTGGAAACACCATATATTTT. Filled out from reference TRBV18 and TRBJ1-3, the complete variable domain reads NAGVMQNPRHLVRRRGQEARLRCSPMKGHSHVYWYRQLPEEGLKFMVYLQKENIIDESGMPKERFSAEFPKEGPSILRIQQVVRGDSAAYFCASSPGTGGGNTIYFGEGSWLTVV.

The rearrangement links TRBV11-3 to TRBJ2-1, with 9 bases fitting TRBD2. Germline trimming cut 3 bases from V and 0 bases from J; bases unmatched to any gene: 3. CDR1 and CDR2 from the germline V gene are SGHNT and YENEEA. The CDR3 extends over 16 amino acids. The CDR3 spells CASSFLAGASYNEQFF. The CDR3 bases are TGTGCCAGCAGCTTCTTAGCGGGAGCCTCCTACAATGAGCAGTTCTTC.

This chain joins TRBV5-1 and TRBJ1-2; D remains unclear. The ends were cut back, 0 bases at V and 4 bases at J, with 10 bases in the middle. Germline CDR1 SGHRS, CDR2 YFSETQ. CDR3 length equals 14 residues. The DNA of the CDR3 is TGCGCCAGCAGCTTGGAAGGGAGGAGCTATGGCTACACCTTC. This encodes CASSLEGRSYGYTF.

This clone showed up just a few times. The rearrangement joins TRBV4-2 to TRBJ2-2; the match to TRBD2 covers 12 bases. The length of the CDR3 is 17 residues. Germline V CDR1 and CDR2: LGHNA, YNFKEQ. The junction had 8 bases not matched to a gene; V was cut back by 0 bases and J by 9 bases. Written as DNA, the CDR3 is TGTGCCAGCAGCCAAGAAAACACTAGCGGGAGGATGCGGGAGCTGTTTTTT. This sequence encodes CASSQENTSGRMRELFF.

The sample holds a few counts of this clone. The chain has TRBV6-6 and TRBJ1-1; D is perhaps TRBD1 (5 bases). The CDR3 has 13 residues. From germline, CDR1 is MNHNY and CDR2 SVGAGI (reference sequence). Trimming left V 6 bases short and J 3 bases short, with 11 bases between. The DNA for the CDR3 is TGTGCCAGCAGGAAACAGGAGTACACTGAAGCTTTCTTT. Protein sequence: CASRKQEYTEAFF.

The CDR3 DNA sequence: TGTGCCAGCACCCTTAAAGGCGGGTCATACAATGAGCAGTTCTTC. It translates to CASTLKGGSYNEQFF. This chain connects TRBV5-8 to TRBJ2-1, with a possible D match to TRBD2 (5 bases). The V gene's germline CDR1 is SGHTS and CDR2 YDEGEE. V was shortened by 6 bases and J by 4 bases, with 17 bases between the two germline ends. This CDR3 has 15 residues.

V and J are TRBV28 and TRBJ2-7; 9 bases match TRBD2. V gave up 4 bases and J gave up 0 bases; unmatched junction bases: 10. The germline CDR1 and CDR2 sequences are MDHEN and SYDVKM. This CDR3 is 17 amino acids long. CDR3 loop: CASSSPSSSGSSYEQYF. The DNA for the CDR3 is TGTGCCAGCAGTTCCCCATCAAGTAGCGGGAGCTCCTACGAGCAGTACTTC.

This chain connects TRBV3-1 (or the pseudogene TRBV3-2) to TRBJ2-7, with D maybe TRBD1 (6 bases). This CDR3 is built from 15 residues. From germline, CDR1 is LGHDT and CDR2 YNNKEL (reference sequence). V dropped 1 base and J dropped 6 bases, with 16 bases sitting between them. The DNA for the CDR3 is TGTGCCAGCAGCCAAGGACCGGGTGGCAGGGGCGAGCAGTACTTC. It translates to CASSQGPGGRGEQYF.

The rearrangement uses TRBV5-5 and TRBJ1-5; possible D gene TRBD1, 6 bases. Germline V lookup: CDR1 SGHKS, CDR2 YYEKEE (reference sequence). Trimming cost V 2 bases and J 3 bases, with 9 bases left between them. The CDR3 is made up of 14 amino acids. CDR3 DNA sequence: TGTGCCAGCAGCTTCCGGGACAACAATCAGCCCCAGCATTTT. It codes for CASSFRDNNQPQHF. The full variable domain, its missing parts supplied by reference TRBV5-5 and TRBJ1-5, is DAGVTQSPTHLIKTRGQQVTLRCSPISGHKSVSWYQQVLGQGPQFIFQYYEKEERGRGNFPDRFSARQFPNYSSELNVNALLLGDSALYLCASSFRDNNQPQHFGDGTRLSIL.

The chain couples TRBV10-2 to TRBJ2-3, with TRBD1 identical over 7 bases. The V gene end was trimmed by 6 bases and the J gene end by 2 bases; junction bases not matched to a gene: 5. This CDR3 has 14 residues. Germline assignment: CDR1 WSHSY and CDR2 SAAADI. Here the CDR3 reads CASSRDSHTDTQYF. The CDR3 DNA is TGCGCCAGCAGCCGGGACAGTCACACAGATACGCAGTATTTT.

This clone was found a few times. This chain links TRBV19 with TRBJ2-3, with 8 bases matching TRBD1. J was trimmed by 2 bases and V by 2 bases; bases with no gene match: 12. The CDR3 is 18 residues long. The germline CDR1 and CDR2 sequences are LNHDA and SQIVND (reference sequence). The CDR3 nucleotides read TGTGCCAGTAGTATAAGGTCGGTTGGACAGGGTGCCACAGATACGCAGTATTTT. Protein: CASSIRSVGQGATDTQYF.

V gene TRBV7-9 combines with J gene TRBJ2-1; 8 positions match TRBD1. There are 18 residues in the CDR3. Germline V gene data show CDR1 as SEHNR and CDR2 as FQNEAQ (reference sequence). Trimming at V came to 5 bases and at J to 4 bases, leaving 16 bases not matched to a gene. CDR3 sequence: CASSQGPGQGPRYNEQFF. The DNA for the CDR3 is TGTGCCAGCAGCCAGGGACCCGGACAGGGTCCAAGGTACAATGAGCAGTTCTTC.

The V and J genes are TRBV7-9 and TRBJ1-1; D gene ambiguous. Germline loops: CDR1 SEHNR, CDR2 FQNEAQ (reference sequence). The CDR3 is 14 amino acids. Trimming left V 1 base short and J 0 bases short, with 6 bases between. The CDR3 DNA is TGTGCCAGCAGCTTAGAACCGGTGAACACTGAAGCTTTCTTT. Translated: CASSLEPVNTEAFF. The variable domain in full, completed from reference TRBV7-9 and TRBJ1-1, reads DTGVSQNPRHKITKRGQNVTFRCDPISEHNRLYWYRQTLGQGPEFLTYFQNEAQLEKSRLLSDRFSAERPKGSFSTLEIQRTEQGDSAMYLCASSLEPVNTEAFFGQGTRLTVV.

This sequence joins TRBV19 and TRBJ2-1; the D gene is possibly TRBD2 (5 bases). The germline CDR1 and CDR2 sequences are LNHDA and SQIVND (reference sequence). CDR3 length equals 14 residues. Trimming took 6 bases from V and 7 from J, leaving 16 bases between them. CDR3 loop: CASRQTGSANEQFF. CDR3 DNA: TGTGCCAGTAGGCAAACGGGGTCAGCGAATGAGCAGTTCTTC.

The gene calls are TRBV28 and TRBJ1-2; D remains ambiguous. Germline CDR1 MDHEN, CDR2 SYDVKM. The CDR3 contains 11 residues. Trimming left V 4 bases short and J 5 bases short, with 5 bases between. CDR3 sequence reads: CASSSLYGYTF. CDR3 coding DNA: TGTGCCAGCAGTTCTCTTTATGGCTACACCTTC.